This entry is about one TCR beta chain. The data derive from a study of blood T cell repertoires in COVID-19. The V gene's germline CDR1 is KGHSH and CDR2 LQKENI. Losses at the gene ends were 5 bases for V and 4 bases for J; bases not matched to a gene: 5. The CDR3 totals 13 residues. Sequencing was performed with immunoSEQ multiplex PCR; in TCRdb, only in-frame clones are kept and a portion is missing. Of around 300,000 clones listed, approximately 88% are singletons. In Seattle, patients joined the study during active infection and were tracked longitudinally. The source material was peripheral blood. This chain links TRBV18 with TRBJ2-7; the match to TRBD1 covers 7 bases. The receptor was isolated from a woman in her 30s with COVID-19, enrolled during active disease. CDR3 nucleotides: TGTGCCAGCTCAGCACGACAGGGTTACGAGCAGTACTTC. Its protein product is CASSARQGYEQYF.